Given below is one TCR beta chain in context. Its target is not known. This entry is derived from a study of CD8 T cells in Susac syndrome. Overall study findings and caveats: TCR sequencing and HLA analysis covered a relatively small number of individuals.

Reverse transcription of roughly 0.5 to 1 ug RNA was carried out with random hexamers. The CDR3 of TCR beta was amplified by immunoSEQ multiplex PCR across 54 Vbeta and 13 Jbeta. TCRdb processed the immunoSEQ multiplex PCR reads anew with MiXCR; each CDR3 protein has one entry. Of about 80,000 distinct CDR3 sequences listed, approximately 94% are singletons. The germline gives CDR1 SGHVS, CDR2 FQNEAQ. This CDR3 has 16 residues. V lost 9 bases to trimming and J lost 5 bases, with 24 bases between them. The sequenced target, TCR beta, came from blood CD8+ and CD4+ T cells. Healthy donors constituted the controls, which were matched for age and sex.

The source is a human donor in good health. This chain connects TRBV7-8 to TRBJ2-3, with unresolved D. The sample comprised CD8+ T cells from PBMCs. The CDR3 coding sequence is TGTGCCAGTGCCGCTACCCCAACTGGGCCTGAAGATACGCAGTATTTT. Translation: CASAATPTGPEDTQYF.